The T cell receptor beta chain under discussion was sequenced for a study of blood T cell repertoires in COVID-19 (dated by TCRdb to the early 2020s). In the study overall: Samples covering the acute and convalescent phases of COVID-19 were provided by collaborators in the United States, Italy and Spain. The dataset comprised deeply sampled blood TCRbeta repertoires from subjects exposed to, actively infected with, or recovered from COVID-19. The sample metadata nearly always contained a de-identified subject ID, COVID-19 status, age in years and sex. The repertoires were released in a freely available public database intended as a resource for research on the immune response to SARS-CoV-2. Where available, HLA class I and class II types were taken from metadata supplied by the sample provider and were not determined by assay-based typing. The prospective study material was composed of cDNA or gDNA derived from T cells, B-cell-depleted T cells, or PBMCs. Samples came from the ongoing ImmuneRACE study (first 160 participants) plus 1,254 subjects from 6 global collaborators. General findings and caveats noted by the study authors: The quantity of clinical and demographic metadata differed by source and by participant and was supplied without curation.

A distance of 16 bases separates the germline ends of V and J, which lose 6 bases and 7 bases respectively. The CDR3 starts with the cysteine, ends with the phenylalanine, and has 15 residues. The entry retains the CDR3 DNA only, 45 bases that are in frame from base 1. The germline V gene (reference sequence) provides CDR1 LGHDT and CDR2 YNNKEL. Concerning this clone: Its antigen is still unknown. Base-call qualities are not available, and no considerably larger clone is one nucleotide away.

TCRbeta CDR3 regions were amplified from genomic DNA by means of the immunoSEQ Assay, a bias-controlled multiplex PCR. The study's own analysis went as follows. The number of nucleated cells in each sample was estimated from the amplification of reference gene primers within the assay. To quantify the absolute abundance of each unique TCRbeta CDR3 rearrangement, sequence reads were collapsed and filtered. Productive Simpson clonality was computed per sample as the square root of Simpson's diversity index over productive rearrangements. TCRdb limited this immuneACCESS table to in-frame rearrangements with V and J called. A share of clones is missing; checked studies link under half to unresolved V genes, and the rest is unexplained. That table gives V, J and clone size, and the DNA gave D and trimming. The sample table shows approximately 180,000 clones, and 80% to 95% are seen once. 0.53% of the sample lies in the top ten.

The collaborating institutions used their own protocols to collect whole blood in K2EDTA tubes. For TCRbeta analysis, collaborators shipped samples in one of three forms: frozen whole blood, isolated PBMCs, or DNA extracted from either of those sample types. Sequenced material: peripheral blood. The origin of this receptor is a man between 50 and 59 years old with acute or convalescent COVID-19. The chain links TRBV3-1 (or the pseudogene TRBV3-2) with TRBJ1-6; TRBD1 is perhaps the D gene, given 6 matching bases. The DNA reads TGTGCCAGCAGGCAATCGGGACAAAGCAATTCACCCCTCCACTTT. This is translated as CASRQSGQSNSPLHF.